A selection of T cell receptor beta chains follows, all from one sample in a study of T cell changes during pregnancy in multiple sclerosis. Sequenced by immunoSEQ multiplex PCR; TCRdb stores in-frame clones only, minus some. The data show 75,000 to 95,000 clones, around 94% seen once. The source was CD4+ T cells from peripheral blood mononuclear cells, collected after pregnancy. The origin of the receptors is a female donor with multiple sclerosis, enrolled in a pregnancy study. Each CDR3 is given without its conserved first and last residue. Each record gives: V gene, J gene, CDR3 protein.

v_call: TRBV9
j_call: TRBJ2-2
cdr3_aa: ASSVQGLNTGELF

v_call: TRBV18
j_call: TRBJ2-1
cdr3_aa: ASSLSGRRVWGEQF

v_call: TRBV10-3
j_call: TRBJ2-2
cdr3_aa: AISVRTAKGELF

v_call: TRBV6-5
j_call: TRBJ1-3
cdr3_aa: ASSYSPLLSGNTIY

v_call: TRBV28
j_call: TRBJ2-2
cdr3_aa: ASSLLGDHGELF

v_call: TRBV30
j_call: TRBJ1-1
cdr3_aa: AWSRYITPRGSVNTEAF

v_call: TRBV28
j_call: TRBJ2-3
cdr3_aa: ASSSPVQGQSTDTQY

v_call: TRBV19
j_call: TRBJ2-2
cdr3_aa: ASASGTNTGELF

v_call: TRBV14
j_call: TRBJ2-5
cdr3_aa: ASSHQRRRRVQETQY

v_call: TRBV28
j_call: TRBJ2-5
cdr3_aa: ASSLWPRETQY

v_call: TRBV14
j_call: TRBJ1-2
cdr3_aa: ASSQDRRQGVTYGYT

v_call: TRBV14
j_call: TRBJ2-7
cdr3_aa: ASSRLAGFQYEQY

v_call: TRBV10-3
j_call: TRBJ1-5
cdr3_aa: AISGGAGGSNQPQH

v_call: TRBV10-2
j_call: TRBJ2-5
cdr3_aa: ASSSSGETQY

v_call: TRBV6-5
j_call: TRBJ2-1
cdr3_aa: ACSAGNEQF

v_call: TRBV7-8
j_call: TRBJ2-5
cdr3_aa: ASTAAPVRQETQY

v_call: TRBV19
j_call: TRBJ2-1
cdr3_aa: ASSIVTSGRNNEQF

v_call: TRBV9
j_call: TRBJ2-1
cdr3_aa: ASSVDPGYNEQF

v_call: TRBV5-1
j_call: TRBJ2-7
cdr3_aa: ASSSNWDRGSVEQY

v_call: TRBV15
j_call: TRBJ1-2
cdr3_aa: ATSRDLVAGSGYT

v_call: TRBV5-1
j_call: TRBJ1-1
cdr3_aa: ASSQSGTGGKKAF

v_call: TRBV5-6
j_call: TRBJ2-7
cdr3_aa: ASSPKGLAGDYEQY

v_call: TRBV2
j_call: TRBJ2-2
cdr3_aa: ATVRAGPGELF

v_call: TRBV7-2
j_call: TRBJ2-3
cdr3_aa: ASSPPSGRVTDTQY

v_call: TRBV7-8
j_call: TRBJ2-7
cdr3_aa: ASSSQSLLWY

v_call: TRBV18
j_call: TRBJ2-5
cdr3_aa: ASSLAGGFGETQY

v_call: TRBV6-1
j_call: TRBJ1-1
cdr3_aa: ASSDRGGTEAF

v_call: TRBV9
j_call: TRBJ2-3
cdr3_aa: ASSVALAGARGDTQY

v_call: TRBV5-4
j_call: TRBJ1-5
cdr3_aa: ASSLGGGKGGNQPQH

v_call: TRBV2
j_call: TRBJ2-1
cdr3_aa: ASSSTGGSSYNEQF

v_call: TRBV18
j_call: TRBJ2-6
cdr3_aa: ASSPPGEAGANVLT

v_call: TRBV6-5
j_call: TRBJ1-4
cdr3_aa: ASRPLGATNEKLF

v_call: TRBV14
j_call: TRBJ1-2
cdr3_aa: ASKRGGGNYGYT

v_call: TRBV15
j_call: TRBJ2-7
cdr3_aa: ATSRDRGGRAYEQY

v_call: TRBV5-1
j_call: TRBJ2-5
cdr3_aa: ASSYKDWETQY

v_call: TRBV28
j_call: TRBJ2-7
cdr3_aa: ASSPGRKQY

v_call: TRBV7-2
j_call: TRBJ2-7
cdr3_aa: ASSSTTGNSYEQY

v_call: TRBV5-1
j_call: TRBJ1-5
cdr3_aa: ASSLVGTAGQPQH

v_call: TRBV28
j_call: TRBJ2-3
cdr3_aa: ASSYYRRRTDTQY

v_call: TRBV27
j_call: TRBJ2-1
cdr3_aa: ASRRTSGASYNEQF

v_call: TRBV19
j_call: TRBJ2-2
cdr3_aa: ASSIRSDSTGELF

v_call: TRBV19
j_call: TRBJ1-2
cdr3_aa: ASSPRAGLNYGYT

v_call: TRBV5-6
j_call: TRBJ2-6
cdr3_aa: ASSLTGTGANVLT

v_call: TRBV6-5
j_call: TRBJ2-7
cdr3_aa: ASKQGPYEQY